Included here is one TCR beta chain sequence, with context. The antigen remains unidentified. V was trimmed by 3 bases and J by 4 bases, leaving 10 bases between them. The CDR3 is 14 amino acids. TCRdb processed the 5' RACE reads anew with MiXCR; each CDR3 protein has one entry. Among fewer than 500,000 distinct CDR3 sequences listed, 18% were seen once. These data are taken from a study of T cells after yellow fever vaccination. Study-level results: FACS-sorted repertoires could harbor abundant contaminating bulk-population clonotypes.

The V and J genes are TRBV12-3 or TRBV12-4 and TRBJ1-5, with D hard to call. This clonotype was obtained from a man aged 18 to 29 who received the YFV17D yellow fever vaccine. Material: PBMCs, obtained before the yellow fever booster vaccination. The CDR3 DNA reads TGTGCCAGCAGTTTGCGACTGACGAATCAGCCCCAGCATTTT. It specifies CASSLRLTNQPQHF.